This T cell receptor beta chain was profiled in a study of blood T cell repertoires in COVID-19. Study details: Sample material is recorded as cDNA or gDNA derived from T cells, B-cell-depleted T cells, or PBMCs.

The CDR3 loop spans 16 amino acids. The ends lost 2 bases at V and 4 bases at J; junction bases unmatched: 8. Germline CDR1 and CDR2: SGHDT and YYEEEE. In its sample, this clone was seen once. Study processing details: The assay estimated nucleated cells by amplifying reference gene primers. Only in-frame clones appear in the TCRdb table, and some are missing; sequencing was by immunoSEQ multiplex PCR. That table supplies the V and J calls and clone size; D and trimming were determined from the DNA. Counted here are about 410,000 clones, approximately 89% occurring once; the ten biggest clones make up less than 2%. Patients of the Seattle cohort, enrolled during active infection, were followed longitudinally.

This chain uses TRBV5-6 with TRBJ1-2, with 10 bases matching TRBD1. The TCR sequence derives from a middle-aged woman with COVID-19, enrolled during active disease. The sequenced sample consisted of peripheral blood. CDR3 region: CASSFIGGQGVYGYTF. The CDR3 DNA reads as TGTGCCAGCAGCTTTATAGGAGGACAGGGGGTCTATGGCTACACCTTC.